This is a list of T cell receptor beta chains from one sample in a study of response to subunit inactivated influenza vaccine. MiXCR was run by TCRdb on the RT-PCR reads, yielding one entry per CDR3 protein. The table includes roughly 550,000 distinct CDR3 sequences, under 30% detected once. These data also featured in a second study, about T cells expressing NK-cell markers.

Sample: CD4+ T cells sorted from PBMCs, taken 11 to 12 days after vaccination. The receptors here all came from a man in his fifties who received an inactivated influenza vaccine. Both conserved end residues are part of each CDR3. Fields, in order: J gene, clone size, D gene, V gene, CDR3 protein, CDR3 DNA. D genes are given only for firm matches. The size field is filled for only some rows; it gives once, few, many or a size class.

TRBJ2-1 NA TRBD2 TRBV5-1 CASSLVATGLAINEQFF TGCGCCAGCAGCTTGGTTGCCACGGGACTAGCGATCAATGAGCAGTTCTTC
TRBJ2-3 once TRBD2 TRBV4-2 CASSQVAGSTDTQYF TGTGCCAGCAGCCAAGTAGCGGGGAGCACAGATACGCAGTATTTT
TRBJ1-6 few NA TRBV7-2 CASSFYGGNSPLHF TGTGCCAGCAGCTTCTACGGAGGAAATTCACCCCTCCACTTT
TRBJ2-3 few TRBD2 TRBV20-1 CSARSGLAGGTDTQYF TGCAGTGCTAGATCGGGACTAGCGGGGGGGACAGATACGCAGTATTTT
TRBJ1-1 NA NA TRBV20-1 CSGTRRGQKAFF TGCAGTGGCACGCGGCGGGGGCAAAAAGCTTTCTTT
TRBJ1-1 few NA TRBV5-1 CASSLVVGTGTEAFF TGCGCCAGCAGCTTGGTGGTGGGTACGGGCACTGAAGCTTTCTTT
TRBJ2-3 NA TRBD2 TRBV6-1 CASRPTLGRAADTQYF TGTGCCAGCAGACCTACCCTAGGGAGGGCGGCAGATACGCAGTATTTT
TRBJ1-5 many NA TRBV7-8 CASSYDRNQPQHF TGTGCCAGCAGCTATGACCGAAATCAGCCCCAGCATTTT
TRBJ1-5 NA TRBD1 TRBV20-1 CSANKGTGTLQPQHF TGCAGTGCAAATAAGGGGACAGGTACATTACAGCCCCAGCATTTT
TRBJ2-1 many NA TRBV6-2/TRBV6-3 CASSGWGSEGEQFF TGTGCCAGCAGCGGGTGGGGGTCGGAGGGTGAGCAGTTCTTC
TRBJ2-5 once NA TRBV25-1 CASSEGFRGGETQYF TGTGCCAGCAGTGAAGGGTTCAGGGGAGGGGAGACCCAGTACTTC
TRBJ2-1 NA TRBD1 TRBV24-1 CATSDSGPGQGSHEQFF TGTGCCACCAGTGATAGCGGGCCGGGACAGGGGAGTCATGAGCAGTTCTTC
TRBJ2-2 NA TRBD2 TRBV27 CASSPLWTRRNTGELFF TGTGCCAGCAGTCCCCTCTGGACTAGGAGGAACACCGGGGAGCTGTTTTTT
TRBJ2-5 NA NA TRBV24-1 CATSDPRGQETQYF TGTGCCACCAGTGACCCCCGGGGCCAAGAGACCCAGTACTTC
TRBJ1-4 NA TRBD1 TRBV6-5 CASSYEAGGREKLFF TGTGCCAGCAGTTACGAAGCAGGGGGCCGGGAAAAACTGTTTTTT
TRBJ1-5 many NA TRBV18 CASSPMGGSRSNQPQHF TGTGCCAGCTCACCGATGGGAGGGAGTAGAAGCAATCAGCCCCAGCATTTT
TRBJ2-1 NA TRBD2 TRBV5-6 CASSETSGRALNEQFF TGTGCCAGCAGCGAAACTAGCGGGAGGGCCCTGAATGAGCAGTTCTTC
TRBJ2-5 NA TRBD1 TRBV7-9 CASSGDRGYQETQYF TGTGCCAGCAGCGGAGACAGGGGCTACCAAGAGACCCAGTACTTC
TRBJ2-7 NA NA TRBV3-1 CASSQGPVSYEQYF TGTGCCAGCAGCCAAGGCCCGGTCTCCTACGAGCAGTACTTC
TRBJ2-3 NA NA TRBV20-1 CSARLTVDTQYF TGCAGTGCTAGATTAACGGTTGATACGCAGTATTTT
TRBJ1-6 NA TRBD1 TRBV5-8 CASSAGQGGYSPLHF TGTGCCAGCAGCGCGGGACAGGGGGGTTATTCACCCCTCCACTTT
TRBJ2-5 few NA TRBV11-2 CASSLVRGEAGELETQYF TGTGCCAGCAGCTTAGTTCGCGGGGAGGCTGGGGAATTAGAGACCCAGTACTTC
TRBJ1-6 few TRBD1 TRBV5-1 CASSLGTRGFSPLHF TGCGCCAGCAGCTTGGGAACCAGGGGGTTTTCACCCCTCCACTTT
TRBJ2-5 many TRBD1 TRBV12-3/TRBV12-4 CASSLFGTGVETQYF TGTGCCAGCAGTTTATTTGGGACAGGGGTAGAGACCCAGTACTTC
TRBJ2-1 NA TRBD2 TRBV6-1 CASRVAGGPNEQFF TGTGCCAGCAGGGTCGCGGGAGGGCCGAATGAGCAGTTCTTC
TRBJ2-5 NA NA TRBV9 CASSVWREAGTQYF TGTGCCAGCAGCGTATGGCGGGAAGCTGGGACCCAGTACTTC
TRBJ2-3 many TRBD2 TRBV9 CASSVGTSGTDTQYF TGTGCCAGCAGCGTAGGTACTAGCGGCACAGATACGCAGTATTTT
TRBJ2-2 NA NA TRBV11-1 CASSPGTTTGELFF TGTGCCAGCAGCCCCGGGACAACCACCGGGGAGCTGTTTTTT
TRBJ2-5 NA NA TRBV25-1 CASGPDSKTQYF TGTGCCAGCGGGCCCGACAGCAAGACCCAGTACTTC
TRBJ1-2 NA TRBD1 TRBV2 CASSFRQGVNYGYTF TGTGCCAGCAGTTTTAGACAGGGAGTTAACTATGGCTACACCTTC
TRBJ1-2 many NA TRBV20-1 CSARVGGVYGYTF TGCAGTGCTAGAGTGGGGGGGGTCTATGGCTACACCTTC
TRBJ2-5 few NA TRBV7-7 CASSPPGPETQYF TGTGCTAGCAGCCCCCCAGGGCCCGAGACCCAGTACTTC
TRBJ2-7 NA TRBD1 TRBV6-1 CASSARTGGLYEQYF TGTGCCAGCAGTGCCCGGACAGGGGGCCTCTACGAGCAGTACTTC
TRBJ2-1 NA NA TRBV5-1 CASSSGVQGYEQFF TGCGCCAGCAGTTCTGGTGTGCAGGGGTATGAGCAGTTCTTC
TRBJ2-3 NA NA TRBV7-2 CASSLGVVTDTQYF TGTGCCAGCAGCTTAGGTGTAGTTACAGATACGCAGTATTTT
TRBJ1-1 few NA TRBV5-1 CASSLDRQAPSMNTEAFF TGCGCCAGCAGCTTGGACCGACAGGCGCCATCCATGAACACTGAAGCTTTCTTT
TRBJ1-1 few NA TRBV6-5 CASSYGGGYTEAFF TGTGCCAGCAGTTACGGCGGGGGGTACACTGAAGCTTTCTTT
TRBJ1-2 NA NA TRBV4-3 CASSQDFSYGYTF TGCGCCAGCAGCCAAGATTTCTCCTATGGCTACACCTTC
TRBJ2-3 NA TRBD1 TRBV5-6 CASSLRIRGITDTQYF TGTGCCAGCAGCTTGAGGATCAGGGGGATCACAGATACGCAGTATTTT